One sample yielded the 16 T cell receptor beta chains listed below, sequenced in a study of blood T cell repertoires in COVID-19. Repertoires were generated with immunoSEQ multiplex PCR, while TCRdb's copy carries only in-frame clones and drops some. Of some 220,000 clones listed, 83% are singletons. The sequencing sample was made of peripheral blood. These receptors were collected from a human donor in a cohort sampled during active COVID-19.

The rearrangement joins TRBV18 to TRBJ2-2; 7 bases align to TRBD1. V trimming: 1 base; J trimming: 2 bases; junction bases outside the gene matches: 1. The length of the CDR3 is 15 residues. Germline-derived CDR1 and CDR2 are KGHSH and LQKENI. The CDR3 DNA follows: TGTGCCAGCTCACCACGGGACAGCAACACCGGGGAGCTGTTTTTT. Its translation is CASSPRDSNTGELFF.

The chain uses TRBV6-6 and TRBJ2-3; 9 bases map to TRBD2. Germline CDR1 MNHNY, CDR2 SVGAGI (reference sequence). CDR3 length equals 16 residues. Losses at the gene ends were 0 bases for V and 6 bases for J; bases not matched to a gene: 7. The CDR3 coding sequence is TGTGCCAGCAGTTACTCGACAGCGGGGGGTTCCGATACGCAGTATTTT. Its translation: CASSYSTAGGSDTQYF.

The rearrangement joins TRBV3-1 (or the pseudogene TRBV3-2) to TRBJ2-7; tentatively, D is TRBD1 (6 bases). Germline CDR1 is LGHDT and CDR2 is YNNKEL (reference sequence). This CDR3 comprises 15 residues. Deletions cut 1 base from V and 2 bases from J, with 12 bases between. CDR3 sequence (DNA): TGTGCCAGCAGCCAAGGGGTTTCAGGGGCCTACGAGCAGTACTTC. It is translated as CASSQGVSGAYEQYF.

This sequence joins TRBV19 and TRBJ2-5; the match to TRBD1 covers 9 bases. This CDR3 has 15 amino acids. CDR1 and CDR2 (germline): LNHDA, SQIVND (reference sequence). The V segment lost 3 bases and the J segment 4 bases; nucleotides outside the gene matches: 6. The CDR3 bases are TGTGCCAGTAGTATCGATGACAGGGGGGGAGAGACCCAGTACTTC. The encoded protein is CASSIDDRGGETQYF.

This clone was seen only a few times. The chain has TRBV27 and TRBJ1-2; D remains ambiguous. CDR3 size: 13 residues. Trimming shortened V by 2 bases and J by 3 bases, and 7 bases separated the two germline ends. Per the germline V gene, CDR1 is MNHEY and CDR2 is SMNVEV (reference sequence). This chain's CDR3 is CASSLNSYYGYTF. The CDR3 nucleotides read TGTGCCAGCAGTTTAAACAGTTACTATGGCTACACCTTC.

The CDR3 loop reads CASRPPVTYEKDTQYF. DNA of the CDR3: TGTGCCAGCAGACCCCCGGTAACCTATGAAAAGGATACGCAGTATTTT. The chain is built from TRBV7-9 and TRBJ2-3; D unclear. Germline V lookup: CDR1 SEHNR, CDR2 FQNEAQ (reference sequence). This CDR3 has 16 amino acids. Trimming took 6 bases from V and 6 from J, leaving 22 bases between them.

V is TRBV7-2 and J is TRBJ1-3; 7 bases fit TRBD1. The ends lost 5 bases at V and 8 bases at J; junction bases unmatched: 9. Germline V gene data show CDR1 as SGHTA and CDR2 as FQGNSA. This CDR3 has 14 amino acids. The CDR3 region has the DNA TGTGCCAGCAGCCGGACAGGCCGTCCGGACACCATATATTTT. It yields the protein CASSRTGRPDTIYF.

This clone has only a few counts. This chain uses TRBV5-1 with TRBJ1-1; D remains ambiguous. The germline V gene has CDR1 SGHRS and CDR2 YFSETQ. V lost 0 bases and J 5 bases, leaving 11 bases between the germline ends. The CDR3 is 14 amino acids. DNA for the CDR3: TGCGCCAGCAGCTTGGCCGGTCGGAGGACTGAAGCTTTCTTT. It encodes CASSLAGRRTEAFF.

The chain employs TRBV4-1 and TRBJ2-2; the match to TRBD2 covers 12 bases. CDR3 length: 18 amino acids. CDR1 and CDR2 from the germline V gene are MGHRA and YSYEKL. J gave up 1 base and V 6 bases, and 9 bases lay outside the gene matches. The CDR3 nucleotides read TGCGCCAGCAGAGGGGCTAGCGGGAGGGCCTTGAACACCGGGGAGCTGTTTTTT. This sequence encodes CASRGASGRALNTGELFF.

The CDR3 protein is CASSLGSGTSGGETQYF. In nucleotides, the CDR3 is TGTGCCAGCAGCTTAGGCTCCGGGACTAGCGGGGGAGAGACCCAGTACTTC. The V gene is TRBV11-2, the J gene TRBJ2-5, with 14 nucleotides matching TRBD2. V lost 1 base to trimming and J lost 4 bases; unmatched junction nucleotides: 5. Per the germline V gene, CDR1 is SGHAT and CDR2 is FQNNGV. The length of the CDR3 is 17 residues.

The chain combines TRBV11-2 with TRBJ2-1; 15 bases are a match to TRBD2. Germline loops: CDR1 SGHAT, CDR2 FQNNGV. Trimming cost V 3 bases and J 0 bases; bases outside gene matches: 6. This CDR3 contains 19 residues. CDR3 protein: CASSFAWTSGRDSYNEQFF. Written as DNA, the CDR3 is TGTGCCAGCAGCTTTGCCTGGACTAGCGGGAGGGACTCCTACAATGAGCAGTTCTTC. Full variable domain (outside the CDR3, taken from reference TRBV11-2 and TRBJ2-1): EAGVAQSPRYKIIEKRQSVAFWCNPISGHATLYWYQQILGQGPKLLIQFQNNGVVDDSQLPKDRFSAERLKGVDSTLKIQPAKLEDSAVYLCASSFAWTSGRDSYNEQFFGPGTRLTVL.

The chain couples TRBV6-2 or TRBV6-3 to TRBJ1-6; D possibly corresponds to TRBD1 (6 bases). Germline V gene data show CDR1 as MNHEY and CDR2 as SVGEGT. Trimming pared 0 bases from V and 10 bases from J, leaving 10 bases between. The length of the CDR3 is 14 residues. Here the CDR3 DNA reads TGTGCCAGCAGTTACTCGGGGGACACCTCACCCCTCCACTTT. The encoded protein is CASSYSGDTSPLHF.

The chain links TRBV6-4 to TRBJ2-1; maybe TRBD1 (7 bases). CDR3 length: 16 amino acids. V was cut by 6 bases and J by 3 bases, with 18 bases left in between. Per germline, CDR1 MRHNA and CDR2 SNTAGT. The CDR3 protein is CASSIRGTDFYNEQFF. CDR3 bases: TGTGCCAGCAGCATCCGCGGGACAGACTTCTACAATGAGCAGTTCTTC.

The rearrangement joins TRBV7-6 to TRBJ2-3; TRBD2 matches at 8 bases. The J segment lost 2 bases and the V segment lost 5 bases, leaving 6 bases of the junction unmatched. This CDR3 comprises 15 residues. In germline, CDR1 is SGHVS, CDR2 FNYEAQ. The CDR3 loop is CASSRGGVNTDTQYF. The DNA of the CDR3 is TGTGCCAGCAGCCGGGGGGGGGTTAACACAGATACGCAGTATTTT.

About this clone: It may be a read error: a sequence one base away is much more abundant. The J gene is TRBJ2-7, the V gene TRBV23-1; 7 bases match TRBD1. TRBV23-1 is given ORF status, its function remaining uncertain. The CDR3 sequence is 16 residues long. The CDR3 bases are TGCGCCCGCAGTCGGCCGGGACAGCACAACCCCTACGAGCAGTACTTC. Its protein product is CARSRPGQHNPYEQYF.

This clone appeared a single time. The rearrangement uses TRBV13 and TRBJ2-7; 12 positions agree with TRBD2. Per germline, CDR1 PRHDT and CDR2 FYEKMQ (reference sequence). The CDR3 runs 16 residues. The V and J ends lost 3 bases and 7 bases, in that order; junction bases with no gene match: 10. The CDR3 DNA reads TGTGCCAGCAGCTTCCCCACTAGCGGGAGGACGGAGGAGCAGTACTTC. Protein product: CASSFPTSGRTEEQYF.